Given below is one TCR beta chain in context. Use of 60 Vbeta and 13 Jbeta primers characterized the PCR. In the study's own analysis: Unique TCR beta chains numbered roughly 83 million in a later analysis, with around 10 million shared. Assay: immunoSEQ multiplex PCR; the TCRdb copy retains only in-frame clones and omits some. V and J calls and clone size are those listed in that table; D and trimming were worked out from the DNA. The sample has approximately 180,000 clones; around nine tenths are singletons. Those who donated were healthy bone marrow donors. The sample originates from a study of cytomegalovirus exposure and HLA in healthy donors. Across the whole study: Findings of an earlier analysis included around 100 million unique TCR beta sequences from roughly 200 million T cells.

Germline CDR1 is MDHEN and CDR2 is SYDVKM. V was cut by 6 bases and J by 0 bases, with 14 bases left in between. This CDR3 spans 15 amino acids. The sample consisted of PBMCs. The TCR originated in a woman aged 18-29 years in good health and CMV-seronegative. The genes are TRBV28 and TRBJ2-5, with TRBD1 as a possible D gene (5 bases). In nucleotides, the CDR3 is TGTGCCAGCAGCCGCCCCCTGACAGACCAAGAGACCCAGTACTTC. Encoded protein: CASSRPLTDQETQYF.